One sample yielded the 26 T cell receptor beta chains listed below, sequenced in a study of T cell changes during pregnancy in multiple sclerosis (dated by TCRdb to the late 2010s). The library was produced with the immunoSEQ multiplex PCR assay. TCRdb obtained this table from immuneACCESS and retained in-frame rearrangements with V and J assigned. These tables miss some clones; where compared with another copy, unresolved V genes account for less than half of the shortfall, and the remainder is unexplained. The sample table holds tens of thousands of clones, of which 94% were seen once. About 0.84% of the sample lies in the top ten. The sequences come from peripheral blood, collected in the third trimester of pregnancy. Every receptor here comes from a female donor with multiple sclerosis, enrolled in a pregnancy study.

This clone appeared once. The chain couples TRBV6-1 to TRBJ2-7; D gene ambiguous. The germline V gene has CDR1 MNHNS and CDR2 SASEGT. The CDR3 is made up of 13 amino acids. Between the trimmed V and J ends, which lost 0 bases and 3 bases, there was a span of 6 bases. The CDR3 bases are TGTGCCAGCAGTGAAGCACGGTACTACGAGCAGTACTTC. It specifies CASSEARYYEQYF.

This chain joins TRBV27 and TRBJ2-1, with a weak D call TRBD2 (6 bases). Germline V lookup: CDR1 MNHEY, CDR2 SMNVEV (reference sequence). V dropped 0 bases and J dropped 9 bases, with 15 bases sitting between them. This CDR3 is 15 amino acids long. The CDR3 DNA sequence: TGTGCCAGCAGTTTATCTAGCGGATTATTAGGTGAGCAGTTCTTC. It specifies CASSLSSGLLGEQFF.

The V gene is TRBV12-5, the J gene TRBJ1-2; 8 bases are shared with TRBD1. Germline CDR1 is LGHNT and CDR2 is FRNRAP. V shed 1 base and J 4 bases; nucleotides not matched to a gene: 5. This CDR3 is built from 15 residues. Here the CDR3 reads CASGLGGGTGYGYTF. The CDR3 DNA follows: TGTGCTAGTGGTTTGGGCGGTGGGACAGGCTATGGCTACACCTTC.

This rearrangement joins TRBV13 to TRBJ2-2; tentative D call: TRBD2 (6 bases). Germline lookup yields CDR1 PRHDT and CDR2 FYEKMQ (reference sequence). The germline V and J ends were trimmed by 3 bases and 9 bases, with 14 bases remaining between them. This CDR3 has 14 residues. The CDR3 loop is CASSFRGSPRELFF. In DNA, the CDR3 is TGTGCCAGCAGCTTCCGGGGGTCACCGAGGGAGCTGTTTTTT.

J is TRBJ2-7 and V is TRBV7-8, with 7 positions matching TRBD1. This CDR3 region has 14 residues. Germline-derived CDR1 and CDR2 are SGHVS and FQNEAQ. With 6 bases clipped from V and 6 bases from J, the junction kept 11 bases outside the gene matches. The CDR3 nucleotides read TGTGCCAGCAGTCACAGGACAGGCAGGGGCGAGCAGTACTTC. Its translation is CASSHRTGRGEQYF.

The chain recombines TRBV12-5 with TRBJ2-1; weak D call: TRBD2 (6 bases). The CDR3 runs 18 residues. Germline loops: CDR1 LGHNT, CDR2 FRNRAP. Trimming stripped 0 bases from V and 4 bases from J, with 19 bases between. This CDR3 is CASGLVLGGTNRYNEQFF. The CDR3 coding sequence is TGTGCTAGTGGTTTGGTATTGGGCGGGACCAACCGATACAATGAGCAGTTCTTC.

V and J are TRBV19 and TRBJ2-7, with D maybe TRBD1 (6 bases). The V gene lost 10 bases and the J gene lost 4 bases, with 17 bases spanning the gap. Germline V lookup: CDR1 LNHDA, CDR2 SQIVND (reference sequence). This CDR3 comprises 13 residues. CDR3 sequence reads: CAISAGAGYEQYF. CDR3 nucleotide sequence: TGTGCCATATCCGCAGGGGCTGGTTACGAGCAGTACTTC.

CDR3 sequence (DNA): TGCGCCAGCAGCTGGACAGAGAACACTGAAGCTTTCTTT. This gives the protein CASSWTENTEAFF. This chain links TRBV5-1 with TRBJ1-1; weak D call: TRBD1 (6 bases). Germline CDR1 reads SGHRS; CDR2 reads YFSETQ. This CDR3 is built from 13 residues. Trimming left V 3 bases short and J 1 base short, with 7 bases between.

The CDR3, as DNA: TGTGCCACCATACCCGCTAGCGGATGTTACGAGCAGTACTTC. Protein: CATIPASGCYEQYF. The V call is TRBV27, the J call TRBJ2-7; 7 bases line up with TRBD2. V lost 10 bases and J lost 4; bases outside the gene matches: 13. CDR1 and CDR2 from the germline V gene are MNHEY and SMNVEV (reference sequence). This CDR3 comprises 14 residues.

The genes are TRBV30 and TRBJ1-3; D remains unclear. The CDR3 has 14 amino acids. V lost 0 bases and J lost 9, with 15 bases in between. Germline values: CDR1 GTSNPN, CDR2 SVGIG (reference sequence). CDR3 DNA sequence: TGTGCCTGGAGTGTATCAAGAGGAATATCCACCATATATTTT. Its protein product is CAWSVSRGISTIYF.

The rearrangement joins TRBV5-1 to TRBJ2-7, with D tentatively TRBD1 (5 bases). V lost 0 bases and J lost 0, with 7 bases in between. Germline values: CDR1 SGHRS, CDR2 YFSETQ. The CDR3 loop spans 14 amino acids. This chain's CDR3 is CASSLGQRSYEQYF. The CDR3 DNA follows: TGCGCCAGCAGCTTGGGACAGCGCTCCTACGAGCAGTACTTC.

The chain joins TRBV2 to TRBJ2-1; 9 nucleotides line up with TRBD1. The CDR3 spans 14 residues. The J segment lost 7 bases and the V segment lost 9 bases, leaving 10 bases of the junction unmatched. Germline CDR1 reads SNHLY; CDR2 reads FYNNEI. CDR3 nucleotide sequence: TGTGCCAGACCGCACCGGGACAGGGTTAATGAGCAGTTCTTC. Encoded protein: CARPHRDRVNEQFF. The entire variable domain, with the rest obtained from reference TRBV2 and TRBJ2-1, is as follows: EPEVTQTPSHQVTQMGQEVILRCVPISNHLYFYWYRQILGQKVEFLVSFYNNEISEKSEIFDDQFSVERPDGSNFTLKIRSTKLEDSAMYFCARPHRDRVNEQFFGPGTRLTVL.

V gene TRBV5-1 combines with J gene TRBJ1-1, with 7 bases that match TRBD1. This CDR3 region has 15 residues. CDR1 SGHRS and CDR2 YFSETQ come from the germline V gene. Losses at the gene ends were 4 bases for V and 4 bases for J; bases not matched to a gene: 10. The CDR3 reads CASSTQTGKGTEAFF. Written as DNA, the CDR3 is TGCGCCAGCAGCACCCAGACAGGGAAAGGCACTGAAGCTTTCTTT. The full variable domain, rest sourced from reference TRBV5-1 and TRBJ1-1, is KAGVTQTPRYLIKTRGQQVTLSCSPISGHRSVSWYQQTPGQGLQFLFEYFSETQRNKGNFPGRFSGRQFSNSRSEMNVSTLELGDSALYLCASSTQTGKGTEAFFGQGTRLTVV.

The rearrangement joins TRBV28 to TRBJ1-2; D unresolved. Germline CDR1 reads MDHEN; CDR2 reads SYDVKM. The V end lost 5 bases, the J end lost 4 bases, and 14 bases lay between the germline ends. The length of the CDR3 is 14 residues. The CDR3, as DNA: TGTGCCAGCAGTCCCCGGAGTCGTTCCTATGGCTACACCTTC. As protein: CASSPRSRSYGYTF.

This chain uses TRBV27 with TRBJ2-2; 7 bases fit TRBD2. V shed 5 bases, J shed 8 bases, and the junction held 14 bases outside the gene matches. The germline V gene has CDR1 MNHEY and CDR2 SMNVEV (reference sequence). The CDR3 loop spans 16 amino acids. The DNA for the CDR3 is TGTGCCAGCAGTCGCCAGGCGGGAGCGTTTTCGGGGGAGCTGTTTTTT. This translates into CASSRQAGAFSGELFF.

The chain carries TRBV19 and TRBJ1-2; 7 bases match TRBD1. From germline, CDR1 is LNHDA and CDR2 SQIVND (reference sequence). This CDR3 is built from 15 residues. J lost 3 bases, V lost 6 bases, and 10 bases had no gene match. The CDR3 loop is CASSKDRSLYYGYTF. DNA for the CDR3: TGTGCCAGTAGCAAGGACAGGAGCCTTTACTATGGCTACACCTTC.

The V and J genes are TRBV25-1 and TRBJ2-4; weak D call: TRBD2 (5 bases). The germline gives CDR1 MGHDK, CDR2 SYGVNS. The CDR3 totals 15 residues. Trimming stripped 1 base from V and 9 bases from J, with 16 bases between. CDR3 sequence: CASSESGEGRAIQYF. The DNA for the CDR3 is TGTGCCAGCAGTGAATCGGGTGAAGGGCGGGCCATTCAGTACTTC.

V usage is TRBV28 and J usage is TRBJ2-3, with TRBD1 matching over 8 bases. CDR3 length equals 13 residues. Germline V gene data show CDR1 as MDHEN and CDR2 as SYDVKM. The V and J ends lost 6 bases and 4 bases, in that order; junction bases with no gene match: 3. The CDR3 region has the DNA TGTGCCAGCAGACAGGGGGGACCAGATACGCAGTATTTT. Its protein is CASRQGGPDTQYF.

The gene calls are TRBV2 and TRBJ2-6; maybe TRBD2 (5 bases). CDR3 length: 15 residues. The germline CDR1 and CDR2 sequences are SNHLY and FYNNEI. Trimming stripped 7 bases from V and 4 bases from J, with 14 bases between. Here the CDR3 DNA reads TGTGCCAGCACGGGGTCCGAGGCAGGGGCCAACGTCCTGACTTTC. It codes for CASTGSEAGANVLTF.

In nucleotides, the CDR3 is TGTGCCAGCACTCGGTTTTATAGCAATCAGCCCCAGCATTTT. Amino acids: CASTRFYSNQPQHF. The gene calls are TRBV2 and TRBJ1-5; no clear D. This CDR3 contains 14 residues. V lost 7 bases and J lost 0, with 10 bases in between. CDR1 and CDR2 from the germline V gene are SNHLY and FYNNEI.

The rearrangement links TRBV19 to TRBJ2-1; TRBD1 might be the D (5 bases). The V gene lost 5 bases and the J gene lost 0 bases, with 11 bases spanning the gap. Germline loops: CDR1 LNHDA, CDR2 SQIVND (reference sequence). The CDR3 sequence is 15 residues long. The CDR3 DNA reads as TGTGCCAGTAGTGACCAGGGTAGCTCCTACAATGAGCAGTTCTTC. Amino acids: CASSDQGSSYNEQFF. Variable domain in full (rest from reference TRBV19 and TRBJ2-1): DGGITQSPKYLFRKEGQNVTLSCEQNLNHDAMYWYRQDPGQGLRLIYYSQIVNDFQKGDIAEGYSVSREKKESFPLTVTSAQKNPTAFYLCASSDQGSSYNEQFFGPGTRLTVL.

The chain joins TRBV10-3 to TRBJ1-5; no firm D call. The CDR3 length is 13 residues. Germline V gives CDR1 ENHRY, CDR2 SYGVKD. Deletions cut 4 bases from V and 4 bases from J, with 8 bases between. Here the CDR3 reads CAISGAGNQPQHF. The CDR3 DNA follows: TGTGCCATCAGTGGTGCGGGGAATCAGCCCCAGCATTTT.

This clone showed up just once. The V gene is TRBV2, the J gene TRBJ2-7; TRBD2 matches at 10 bases. CDR1 is SNHLY, CDR2 FYNNEI, per germline. J gave up 6 bases and V 2 bases, and 10 bases lay outside the gene matches. This CDR3 has 16 residues. CDR3 sequence reads: CASSEPQASGSGEQYF. The CDR3 DNA sequence: TGTGCCAGCAGTGAACCTCAGGCTAGCGGGAGTGGCGAGCAGTACTTC.

V is TRBV7-9 and J is TRBJ2-7, with 7 bases aligning to TRBD1. With V trimmed by 0 bases and J by 0 bases, 5 bases remained unmatched. The CDR3 spans 16 residues. The germline CDR1 and CDR2 sequences are SEHNR and FQNEAQ (reference sequence). CDR3 amino acids: CASSLAPGGLSYEQYF. The CDR3, as DNA: TGTGCCAGCAGCTTAGCGCCAGGGGGTCTCTCCTACGAGCAGTACTTC.

V usage is TRBV4-1 and J usage is TRBJ2-7; 7 nucleotides line up with TRBD2. CDR1 and CDR2 from the germline V gene are MGHRA and YSYEKL. This CDR3 is 15 amino acids long. V was pared by 4 bases and J by 1 base, with 7 bases of the junction left unmatched. CDR3: CASSPSGGRSYEQYF. The CDR3 nucleotides read TGCGCCAGCAGCCCCTCGGGCGGGAGATCCTACGAGCAGTACTTC.

This clone was seen more than once but under ten times. The chain has TRBV5-4 and TRBJ1-1, with 8 bases fitting TRBD1. CDR3 size: 14 residues. Germline values: CDR1 SGHNT, CDR2 YYREEE (reference sequence). The V and J ends lost 2 bases and 4 bases, in that order; junction bases with no gene match: 4. Here the CDR3 reads CASSFQGARTEAFF. The CDR3 DNA reads TGTGCCAGCAGCTTCCAGGGGGCACGCACTGAAGCTTTCTTT.